The present entry profiles one T cell receptor beta chain with its context. Here immunoSEQ multiplex PCR was the method, and the copy in TCRdb shows in-frame clones only, minus some. Among fewer than 15,000 clones listed, less than 90% were seen once. These data come from a study of T cells in narcolepsy. Trimming took off 5 bases at V and 2 bases at J, with 7 bases between the two ends. CDR1 and CDR2 (germline): LNHDA, SQIVND (reference sequence). The CDR3 sequence is 13 residues long. The genes are TRBV19 and TRBJ2-1; D not certain. This receptor was obtained from a human donor with narcolepsy. The sample taken for sequencing was CD45RA- memory CD4+ T cells from PBMCs. In DNA, the CDR3 is TGTGCCAGTAGTGACACCCCCTACAATGAGCAGTTCTTC. It is translated as CASSDTPYNEQFF.